A single sample is the source of the 17 T cell receptor beta chains below, sequenced in a study of regulatory T cells in long-lasting Graves disease. Combining iRepertoire HTBI primers with Arm-PCR of CDR3 regions, the authors built TCR beta libraries. Each CDR3 protein gets one entry after TCRdb re-called the multiplex PCR reads with MiXCR. The sample yields about 560,000 distinct CDR3 sequences, 16% seen once. Regarding time point: newly diagnosed GD, antithyroid drugs for less than 3 months. RNA isolated from PBMCs was used to make the TCR library. This same sample was also part of a study on T cells in Graves' hyperthyroidism and ophthalmopathy.

The specimen was peripheral blood mononuclear cells (PBMCs), collected at new diagnosis, from a patient treated with antithyroid drugs. The receptors were sampled from a man aged 18 to 29 with Graves disease.

The gene calls are TRBV7-2 and TRBJ2-7; no definite D call. Germline V CDR1 and CDR2: SGHTA, FQGNSA. V was clipped by 1 base and J by 2 bases, with 12 bases between them. This CDR3 region has 15 residues. CDR3 residues: CASSLEWPLTYEQYF. The CDR3 nucleotides are TGTGCCAGCAGCTTAGAGTGGCCTCTAACCTACGAGCAGTACTTC.

At least ten counts were recorded for this clonotype. The chain recombines TRBV7-3 with TRBJ1-1; D unresolved. The V gene's germline CDR1 is SGHTA and CDR2 FQGTGA. Trimming left V 1 base short and J 1 base short, with 10 bases between. CDR3 length equals 15 residues. The CDR3 reads CASSLMGTENTEAFF. As DNA, the CDR3 is TGTGCCAGCAGCTTAATGGGAACAGAGAACACTGAAGCTTTCTTT.

This clonotype was seen only a few times. The V and J genes are TRBV11-2 and TRBJ2-1; 8 bases fit TRBD2. Germline loops: CDR1 SGHAT, CDR2 FQNNGV. V gave up 4 bases and J gave up 10 bases; unmatched junction bases: 12. The CDR3 has 15 amino acids. CDR3 sequence: CASSSLAGKAREQFF. The CDR3 bases are TGTGCCAGCAGCTCATTAGCGGGAAAGGCCCGGGAGCAGTTCTTC.

The V and J genes are TRBV7-3 and TRBJ2-1; tentatively, D is TRBD2 (6 bases). V lost 3 bases, J lost 5 bases, and 11 bases lay in between. Germline lookup yields CDR1 SGHTA and CDR2 FQGTGA. CDR3 length: 14 amino acids. CDR3 region: CASSFGGSNNEQFF. The DNA for the CDR3 is TGTGCCAGCAGCTTTGGGGGGTCCAACAATGAGCAGTTCTTC.

The CDR3 sequence: CAIRPGQGPRSGANVLTF. As DNA, the CDR3 is TGTGCCATCAGACCGGGACAGGGTCCTCGGTCTGGGGCCAACGTCCTGACTTTC. V usage is TRBV10-3 and J usage is TRBJ2-6; 9 bases align to TRBD1. This CDR3 is 18 amino acids long. Germline CDR1 reads ENHRY; CDR2 reads SYGVKD. J lost 1 base, V lost 6 bases, and 10 bases had no gene match.

The chain links TRBV18 to TRBJ2-2; the match to TRBD1 covers 7 bases. J was trimmed by 0 bases and V by 0 bases; bases with no gene match: 4. Germline assignment: CDR1 KGHSH and CDR2 LQKENI. The CDR3 covers 17 residues. The CDR3 spells CASSPPTGTANTGELFF. The CDR3 coding sequence is TGTGCCAGCTCACCACCCACCGGGACAGCGAACACCGGGGAGCTGTTTTTT.

About this clonotype: A clone one base away is much larger, so this may be a read error. This chain's CDR3 is CATGDGTGDQPQHF. For the CDR3, the DNA is TGTGCCACCGGTGATGGGACAGGGGATCAGCCCCAGCATTTT. This chain links TRBV24-1 with TRBJ1-5; 10 bases agree with TRBD1. Germline lookup yields CDR1 KGHDR and CDR2 SFDVKD. The CDR3 extends over 14 amino acids.

Remarks on this clonotype: One end of the junction is discordant with germline, which a read error may explain. V usage is TRBV2 and J usage is TRBJ1-5; D remains unclear. The CDR3 covers 17 residues. The germline V gene has CDR1 SNHLY and CDR2 FYNNEI. The CDR3 loop is CVSSHGEDKVGNQPQHF. The CDR3 region has the DNA TGTGTCAGCAGCCATGGCGAAGACAAGGTCGGCAATCAGCCCCAGCATTTT.

CDR3 region: CASSLVRDETIGELFF. The CDR3 DNA reads TGCGCCAGCAGCTTGGTTCGCGACGAGACGATCGGGGAGCTGTTTTTT. The genes are TRBV5-1 and TRBJ2-2; D is unclear. The CDR3 is 16 amino acids. The germline V gene has CDR1 SGHRS and CDR2 YFSETQ. Trimming stripped 0 bases from V and 7 bases from J, with 16 bases between.

This clonotype was observed many times. This rearrangement joins TRBV5-6 to TRBJ1-1; D not resolved. The CDR3 length is 11 residues. V was trimmed by 0 bases and J by 8 bases, leaving 5 bases between them. Germline values: CDR1 SGHDT, CDR2 YYEEEE. The CDR3 region is CASSLGFEAFF. The DNA for the CDR3 is TGTGCCAGCAGCTTGGGGTTCGAAGCTTTCTTT.

The rearrangement joins TRBV12-3 or TRBV12-4 to TRBJ2-5; D possibly uses TRBD1 or TRBD2 (6 bases each). The ends were cut back, 3 bases at V and 7 bases at J, with 15 bases in the middle. The CDR3 has 14 amino acids. CDR3 loop: CASSLGAGFATQYF. The CDR3 DNA is TGTGCCAGCAGTTTGGGGGCGGGATTTGCGACCCAGTACTTC.

This clonotype was counted a few times. The chain couples TRBV11-3 to TRBJ2-3; the D gene is possibly TRBD1 (7 bases). This CDR3 has 18 residues. The germline CDR1 and CDR2 sequences are SGHNT and YENEEA. V gave up 3 bases and J gave up 4 bases, with 23 bases separating them. The CDR3 DNA reads as TGTGCCAGCAGCTTTACGCGGGACAGCTCATTTGGACCAGATACGCAGTATTTT. Its translation is CASSFTRDSSFGPDTQYF.

This clonotype was counted a few times. The rearrangement links TRBV30 to TRBJ2-7; D perhaps matches TRBD2 (6 bases). V was trimmed by 1 base and J by 4 bases, leaving 11 bases between them. Germline assignment: CDR1 GTSNPN and CDR2 SVGIG (reference sequence). The CDR3 contains 13 residues. Here the CDR3 reads CAWSGLVIYEQYF. CDR3 coding DNA: TGTGCCTGGAGTGGACTAGTGATTTACGAGCAGTACTTC.

V is TRBV27 and J is TRBJ2-1, with 11 bases that match TRBD1. The trim removed 5 bases at V and 5 bases at J, leaving 8 bases unmatched. The CDR3 has 16 amino acids. In germline, CDR1 is MNHEY, CDR2 SMNVEV (reference sequence). The CDR3 sequence is CASSPWDRGVHNEQFF. In nucleotides, the CDR3 is TGTGCCAGCAGTCCTTGGGACAGGGGGGTGCACAATGAGCAGTTCTTC.

This clonotype was found many times. The V and J genes are TRBV7-8 and TRBJ2-7; 10 bases map to TRBD1. Unmatched junction bases numbered 6, after V lost 5 bases and J lost 5 bases. The CDR3 extends over 14 amino acids. Germline V gene sequence: CDR1 SGHVS, CDR2 FQNEAQ. Here the CDR3 DNA reads TGTGCCAGCAGCCCCCGGGACAGGGGTAACGAGCAGTACTTC. Its translation is CASSPRDRGNEQYF. The variable domain in full, completed from reference TRBV7-8 and TRBJ2-7, reads GAGVSQSPRYKVAKRGQDVALRCDPISGHVSLFWYQQALGQGPEFLTYFQNEAQLDKSGLPSDRFFAERPEGSVSTLKIQRTQQEDSAVYLCASSPRDRGNEQYFGPGTRLTVT.

The chain is built from TRBV5-6 and TRBJ1-1; no reliable D call. The V end lost 3 bases, the J end lost 0 bases, and 9 bases lay between the germline ends. The CDR3 consists of 14 residues. Germline V gene sequence: CDR1 SGHDT, CDR2 YYEEEE. The CDR3 loop is CASSWSAVNTEAFF. CDR3 in DNA: TGTGCCAGCAGCTGGTCGGCGGTGAACACTGAAGCTTTCTTT.

This clonotype was detected many times. J is TRBJ2-7 and V is TRBV27; 10 nucleotides match TRBD1. The V segment lost 4 bases and the J segment 6 bases; nucleotides outside the gene matches: 12. In germline, CDR1 is MNHEY, CDR2 SMNVEV (reference sequence). The CDR3 contains 16 residues. CDR3 nucleotide sequence: TGTGCCAGCAGTTCATGGACAGGGGGGCGTAGTGGCGAGCAGTACTTC. Encoded protein: CASSSWTGGRSGEQYF.